Sequencing of this TCR beta chain was carried out in a study of shared clonotypes between healthy human individuals. To note about this clone: No antigen is known for it. The same CDR3 also results from other DNA sequences found in this sample.

The protocol was immunoSEQ multiplex PCR, while the TCRdb copy is restricted to in-frame clones and leaves out a portion. The sample has about 2.3 million clones; roughly 90% are singletons. Per germline, CDR1 KGHSH and CDR2 LQKENI. The ends were cut back, 2 bases at V and 5 bases at J, with 7 bases in the middle. The CDR3 has 13 amino acids. The study's findings and limits: Shared across a few donors were roughly 5% of the naive CD4 clonotypes.

The sequenced material came from naive CD4+ T cells from PBMCs. The subset is: CD45RA+ positively selected. This rearrangement joins TRBV18 to TRBJ1-5; no definite D call. The source is a man between 18 and 29 years old in good health. Some clones in this sample may be carry-over from other donors' samples. CDR3 region: CASSPGRDQPQHF. CDR3 DNA sequence: TGTGCCAGCTCACCAGGCAGAGATCAGCCCCAGCATTTT.